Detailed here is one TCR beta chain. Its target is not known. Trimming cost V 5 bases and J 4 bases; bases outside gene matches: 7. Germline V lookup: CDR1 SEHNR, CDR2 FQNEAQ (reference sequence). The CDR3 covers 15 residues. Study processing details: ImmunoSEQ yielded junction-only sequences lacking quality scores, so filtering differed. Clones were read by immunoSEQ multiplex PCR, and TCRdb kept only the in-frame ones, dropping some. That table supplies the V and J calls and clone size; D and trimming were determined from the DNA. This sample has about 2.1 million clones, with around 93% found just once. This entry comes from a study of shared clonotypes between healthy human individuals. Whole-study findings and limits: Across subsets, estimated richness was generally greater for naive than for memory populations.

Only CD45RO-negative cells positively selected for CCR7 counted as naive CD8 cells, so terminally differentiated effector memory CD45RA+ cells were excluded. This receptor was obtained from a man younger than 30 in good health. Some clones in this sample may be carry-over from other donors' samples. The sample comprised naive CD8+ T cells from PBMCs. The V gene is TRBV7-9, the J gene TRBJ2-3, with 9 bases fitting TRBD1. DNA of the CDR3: TGTGCCAGCAGCGGTCCGGGACAGGGCCCAGATACGCAGTATTTT. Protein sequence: CASSGPGQGPDTQYF.